This T cell receptor (beta chain) was identified during a study of T cells in Graves' hyperthyroidism and ophthalmopathy. In the study overall: Sampling of peripheral blood happened at initial diagnosis, prior to any treatment.

Trimming stripped 2 bases from V and 7 bases from J, with 14 bases between. The CDR3 is 15 residues long. The germline V gene encodes CDR1 SNHLY and CDR2 FYNNEI. This clonotype has ten or more counts. RNA transcripts yielded amplified TCR beta CDR3 regions. The study used the HTBI primer set for a first-round RT-PCR of the TCR CDR3. TCRdb passed the multiplex PCR reads through MiXCR, listing each CDR3 protein once. The sample lists approximately 370,000 distinct CDR3 sequences, 15% to 20% occurring once. What was sequenced was blood. The gene calls are TRBV2 and TRBJ2-2, with D tentatively TRBD2 (6 bases). This TCR came from a woman aged 25-40 years with Graves' hyperthyroidism that later progressed to Graves' ophthalmopathy. The CDR3 DNA reads as TGTGCCAGCAGTGAAATGGAGGGAGCGGGCGGGGAGCTGTTTTTT. It specifies CASSEMEGAGGELFF.